What follows is one T cell receptor (beta chain) and its context. This record comes from a study of blood T cell repertoires in COVID-19. Study-wide context: Samples came from the United States, Italy and Spain, spanning acute and convalescent COVID-19.

Seattle's cohort entered during active infection and was followed longitudinally. Sequencing used immunoSEQ multiplex PCR; TCRdb keeps in-frame clones, though not all of them. In the table there are under 200,000 clones, 87% of which are singletons. This CDR3 has 15 amino acids. Germline loops: CDR1 LNHDA, CDR2 SQIVND (reference sequence). The V segment lost 9 bases and the J segment 0 bases; nucleotides outside the gene matches: 9. The chain uses TRBV19 and TRBJ1-2, with 8 bases fitting TRBD1. What was sequenced was peripheral blood. This sequence was found in a woman in her 70s with COVID-19, enrolled during active disease. CDR3 loop: CASRQGLHPNYGYTF. CDR3 DNA sequence: TGTGCCAGCCGACAGGGGCTTCACCCTAACTATGGCTACACCTTC.